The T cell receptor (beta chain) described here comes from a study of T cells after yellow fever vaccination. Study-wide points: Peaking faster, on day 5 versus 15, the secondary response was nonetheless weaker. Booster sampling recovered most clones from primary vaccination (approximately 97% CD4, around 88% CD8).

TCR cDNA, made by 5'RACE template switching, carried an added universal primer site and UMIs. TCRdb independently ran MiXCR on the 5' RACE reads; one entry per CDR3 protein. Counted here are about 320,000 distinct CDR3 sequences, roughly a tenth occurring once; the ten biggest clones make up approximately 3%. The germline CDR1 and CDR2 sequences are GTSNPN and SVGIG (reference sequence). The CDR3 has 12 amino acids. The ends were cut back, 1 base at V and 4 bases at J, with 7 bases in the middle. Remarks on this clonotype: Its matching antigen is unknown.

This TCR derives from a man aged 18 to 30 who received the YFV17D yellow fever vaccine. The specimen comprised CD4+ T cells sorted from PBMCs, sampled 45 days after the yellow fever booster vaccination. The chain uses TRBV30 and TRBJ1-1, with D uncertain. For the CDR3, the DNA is TGTGCCTGGAGTGAAGTAGGCACTGAAGCTTTCTTT. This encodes CAWSEVGTEAFF.